This T cell receptor beta chain is drawn from a study of shared T cell receptors in the human thymus. The CDR3 is 16 amino acids. Germline V CDR1 and CDR2: KGHSH, LQKENI. The ends lost 2 bases at V and 5 bases at J; junction bases unmatched: 8. Only in-frame clones appear in the TCRdb table, and some are missing; sequencing was by immunoSEQ multiplex PCR. The table shows 500,000 to 850,000 clones, with about 89% occurring only once. Separately, the same data were catalogued under a study of human thymus T cells. That report notes: Surgeons resected thymus tissue during corrective heart surgery. Unrelated individuals reportedly shared highly overlapping thymic TCR repertoires.

This sequence was found in a boy in the first two years of life with a congenital heart defect. The chain is built from TRBV18 and TRBJ2-7; TRBD2 agrees at 11 bases. Sequenced sample: thymocytes. The CDR3 region is CASSPVSSGGADEQYF. The CDR3 bases are TGTGCCAGCTCACCAGTCAGTAGCGGGGGGGCGGACGAGCAGTACTTC.